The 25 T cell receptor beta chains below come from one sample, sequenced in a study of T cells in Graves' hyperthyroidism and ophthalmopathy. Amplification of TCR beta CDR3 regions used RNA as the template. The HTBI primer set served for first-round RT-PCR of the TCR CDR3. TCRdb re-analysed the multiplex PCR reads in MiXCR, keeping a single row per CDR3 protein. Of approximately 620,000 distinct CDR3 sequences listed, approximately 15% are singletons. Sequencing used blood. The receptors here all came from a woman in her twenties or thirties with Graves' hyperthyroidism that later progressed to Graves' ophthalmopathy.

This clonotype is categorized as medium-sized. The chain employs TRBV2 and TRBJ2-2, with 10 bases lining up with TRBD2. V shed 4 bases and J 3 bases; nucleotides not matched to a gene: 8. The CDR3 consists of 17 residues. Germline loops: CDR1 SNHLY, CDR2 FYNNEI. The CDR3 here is CASSGASGSPDTGELFF. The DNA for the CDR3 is TGTGCCAGCAGTGGCGCTAGCGGGAGTCCCGACACCGGGGAGCTGTTTTTT.

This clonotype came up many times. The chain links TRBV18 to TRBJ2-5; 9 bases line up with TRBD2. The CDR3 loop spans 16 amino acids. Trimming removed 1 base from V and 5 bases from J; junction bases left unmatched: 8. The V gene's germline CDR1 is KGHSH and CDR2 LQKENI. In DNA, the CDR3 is TGTGCCAGCTCACCACGAGCTAGCGGGAACGGCGAGACCCAGTACTTC. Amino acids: CASSPRASGNGETQYF.

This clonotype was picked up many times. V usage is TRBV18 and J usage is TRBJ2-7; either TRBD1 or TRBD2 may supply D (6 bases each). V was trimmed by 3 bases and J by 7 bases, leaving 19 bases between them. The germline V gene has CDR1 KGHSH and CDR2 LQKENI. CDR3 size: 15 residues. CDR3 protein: CASSPAGQKLGEQYF. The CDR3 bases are TGTGCCAGCTCACCGGCGGGACAAAAACTTGGGGAGCAGTACTTC.

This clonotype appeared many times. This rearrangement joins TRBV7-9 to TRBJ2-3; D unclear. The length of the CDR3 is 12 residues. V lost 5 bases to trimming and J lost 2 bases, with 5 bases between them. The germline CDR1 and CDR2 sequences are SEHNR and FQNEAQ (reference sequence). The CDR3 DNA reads TGTGCCAGCAGCGCGAACACAGATACGCAGTATTTT. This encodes CASSANTDTQYF.

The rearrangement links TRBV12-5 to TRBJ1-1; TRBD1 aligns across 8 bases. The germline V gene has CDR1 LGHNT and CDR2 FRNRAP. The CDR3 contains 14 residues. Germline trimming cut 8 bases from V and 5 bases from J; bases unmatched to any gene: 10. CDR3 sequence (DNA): TGTGCTAGTTCCCAACCCGGACAGGGAACTGAAGCTTTCTTT. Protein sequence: CASSQPGQGTEAFF. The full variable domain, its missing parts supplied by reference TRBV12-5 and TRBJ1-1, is DARVTQTPRHKVTEMGQEVTMRCQPILGHNTVFWYRQTMMQGLELLAYFRNRAPLDDSGMPKDRFSAEMPDATLATLKIQPSEPRDSAVYFCASSQPGQGTEAFFGQGTRLTVV.

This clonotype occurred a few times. As DNA, the CDR3 is TGTGCCAGCAGTGGTAGCGGGGGCACAGATACGCAGTATTTT. Amino acids: CASSGSGGTDTQYF. The genes are TRBV27 and TRBJ2-3; 8 bases are a match to TRBD2. CDR3 length: 14 residues. V dropped 5 bases and J dropped 1; count of bases not matched to a gene: 2. Per germline, CDR1 MNHEY and CDR2 SMNVEV (reference sequence).

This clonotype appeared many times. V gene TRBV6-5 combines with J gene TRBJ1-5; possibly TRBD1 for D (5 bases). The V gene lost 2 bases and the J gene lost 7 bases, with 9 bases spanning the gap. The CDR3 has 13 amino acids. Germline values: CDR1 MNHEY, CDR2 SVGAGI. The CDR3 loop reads CASSYGARQPQHF. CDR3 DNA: TGTGCCAGCAGTTACGGGGCACGGCAGCCCCAGCATTTT.

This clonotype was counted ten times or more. DNA for the CDR3: TGTGCCAGTAGAAGAACTGGGGATAGCAATCAGCCCCAGCATTTT. It yields the protein CASRRTGDSNQPQHF. The chain combines TRBV19 with TRBJ1-5; D unresolved. V lost 6 bases and J lost 0, with 12 bases in between. The CDR3 extends over 15 amino acids. Germline-derived CDR1 and CDR2 are LNHDA and SQIVND (reference sequence).

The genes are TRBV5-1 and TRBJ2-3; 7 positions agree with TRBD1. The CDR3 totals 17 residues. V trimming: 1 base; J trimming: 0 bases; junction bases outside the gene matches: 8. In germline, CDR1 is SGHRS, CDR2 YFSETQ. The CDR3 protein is CASSLSRDRTSTDTQYF. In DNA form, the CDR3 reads TGCGCCAGCAGCTTGTCCCGGGACAGAACTAGCACAGATACGCAGTATTTT.

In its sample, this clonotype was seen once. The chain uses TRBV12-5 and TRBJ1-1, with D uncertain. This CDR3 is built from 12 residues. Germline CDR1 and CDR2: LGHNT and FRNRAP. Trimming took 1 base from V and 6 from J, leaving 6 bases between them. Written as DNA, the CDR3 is TGTGCTAGTGGTTTGGGTGTCGCTGAAGCTTTCTTT. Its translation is CASGLGVAEAFF.

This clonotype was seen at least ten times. The CDR3 nucleotides are TGCAGCGTTGAGTGGTGGACTAGCGGGATTAGTGAGCAGTTCTTC. Encoded protein: CSVEWWTSGISEQFF. The genes are TRBV29-1 and TRBJ2-1; TRBD2 agrees at 12 bases. Germline CDR1 is SQVTM and CDR2 is ANQGSEA. The CDR3 length is 15 residues. V was pared by 3 bases and J by 9 bases, with 9 bases of the junction left unmatched.

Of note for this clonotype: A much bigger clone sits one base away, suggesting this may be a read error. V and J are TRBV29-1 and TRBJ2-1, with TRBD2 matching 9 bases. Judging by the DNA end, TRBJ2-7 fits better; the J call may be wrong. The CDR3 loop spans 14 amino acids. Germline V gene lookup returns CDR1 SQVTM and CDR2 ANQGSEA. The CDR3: CSVARTSDYNEQYF. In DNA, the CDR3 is TGCAGCGTTGCAAGGACTAGCGATTACAATGAGCAGTACTTC.

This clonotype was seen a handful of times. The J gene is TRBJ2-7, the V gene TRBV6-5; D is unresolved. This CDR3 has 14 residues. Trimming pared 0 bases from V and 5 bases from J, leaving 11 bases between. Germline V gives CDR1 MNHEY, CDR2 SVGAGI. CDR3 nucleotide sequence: TGTGCCAGCAGTTACTCTTGGCAGGCGGACGAGCAGTACTTC. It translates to CASSYSWQADEQYF.

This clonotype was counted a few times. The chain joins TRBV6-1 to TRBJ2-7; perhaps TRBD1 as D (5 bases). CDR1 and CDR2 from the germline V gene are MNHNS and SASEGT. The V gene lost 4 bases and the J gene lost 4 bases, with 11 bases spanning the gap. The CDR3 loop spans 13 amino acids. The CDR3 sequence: CASSGQGMYEQYF. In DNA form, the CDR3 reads TGTGCCAGCAGTGGCCAGGGAATGTACGAGCAGTACTTC.

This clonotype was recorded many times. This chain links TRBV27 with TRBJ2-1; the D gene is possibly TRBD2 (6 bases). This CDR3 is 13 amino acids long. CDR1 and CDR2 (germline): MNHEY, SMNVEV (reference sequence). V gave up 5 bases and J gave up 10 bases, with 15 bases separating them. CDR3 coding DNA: TGTGCCAGCAGTCCCCGGGGGTATCGGGAGCAGTTCTTC. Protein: CASSPRGYREQFF.

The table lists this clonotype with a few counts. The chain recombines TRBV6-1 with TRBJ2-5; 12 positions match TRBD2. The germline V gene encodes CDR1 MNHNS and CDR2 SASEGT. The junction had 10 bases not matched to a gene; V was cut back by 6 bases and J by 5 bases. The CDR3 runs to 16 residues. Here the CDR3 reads CASRTSGSPPGETQYF. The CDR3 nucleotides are TGTGCCAGCAGGACTAGCGGGAGTCCACCTGGGGAGACCCAGTACTTC.

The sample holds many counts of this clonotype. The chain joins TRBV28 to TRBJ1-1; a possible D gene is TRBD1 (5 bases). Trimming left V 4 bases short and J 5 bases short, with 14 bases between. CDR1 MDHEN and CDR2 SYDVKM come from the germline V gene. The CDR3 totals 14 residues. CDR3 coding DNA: TGTGCCAGCAGTTCGATTGGGGGAGCGACTGAAGCTTTCTTT. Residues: CASSSIGGATEAFF.

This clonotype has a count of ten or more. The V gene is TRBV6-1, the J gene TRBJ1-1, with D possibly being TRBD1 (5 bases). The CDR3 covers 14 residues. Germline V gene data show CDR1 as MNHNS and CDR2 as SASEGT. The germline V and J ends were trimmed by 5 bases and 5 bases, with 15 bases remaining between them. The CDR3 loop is CASSSHIRGTEAFF. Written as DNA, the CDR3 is TGTGCCAGCAGTTCACACATCCGGGGGACTGAAGCTTTCTTT.

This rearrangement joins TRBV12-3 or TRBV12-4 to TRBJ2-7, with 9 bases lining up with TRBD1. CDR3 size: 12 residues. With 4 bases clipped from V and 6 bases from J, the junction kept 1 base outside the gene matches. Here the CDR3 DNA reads TGTGCCAGCAGTTGGGACAGGGTCGAGCAGTACTTC. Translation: CASSWDRVEQYF.

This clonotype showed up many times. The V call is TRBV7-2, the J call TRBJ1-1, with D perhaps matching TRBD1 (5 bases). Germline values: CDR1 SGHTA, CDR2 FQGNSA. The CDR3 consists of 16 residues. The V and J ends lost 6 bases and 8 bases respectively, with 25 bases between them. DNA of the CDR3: TGTGCCAGCAGACCCTTCCGGGCCGCCGGGGGGGAAGAAGCTTTCTTT. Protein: CASRPFRAAGGEEAFF. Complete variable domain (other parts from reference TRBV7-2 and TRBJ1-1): GAGVSQSPSNKVTEKGKDVELRCDPISGHTALYWYRQSLGQGLEFLIYFQGNSAPDKSGLPSDRFSAERTGGSVSTLTIQRTQQEDSAVYLCASRPFRAAGGEEAFFGQGTRLTVV.

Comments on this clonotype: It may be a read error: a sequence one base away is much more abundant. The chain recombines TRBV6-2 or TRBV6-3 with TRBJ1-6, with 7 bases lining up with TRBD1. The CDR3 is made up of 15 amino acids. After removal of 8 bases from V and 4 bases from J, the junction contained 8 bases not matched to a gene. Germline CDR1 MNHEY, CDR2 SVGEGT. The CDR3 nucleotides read TGTGCCAGCGGATCCGGGACAGTTTATAATTCACCCCTCCACTTT. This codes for CASGSGTVYNSPLHF.

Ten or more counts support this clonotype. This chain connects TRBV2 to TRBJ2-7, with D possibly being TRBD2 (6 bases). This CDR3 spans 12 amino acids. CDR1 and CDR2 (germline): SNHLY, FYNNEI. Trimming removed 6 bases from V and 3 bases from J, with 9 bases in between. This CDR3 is CASRGGDYEQYF. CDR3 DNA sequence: TGTGCCAGCAGGGGCGGGGACTACGAGCAGTACTTC. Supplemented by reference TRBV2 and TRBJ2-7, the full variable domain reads EPEVTQTPSHQVTQMGQEVILRCVPISNHLYFYWYRQILGQKVEFLVSFYNNEISEKSEIFDDQFSVERPDGSNFTLKIRSTKLEDSAMYFCASRGGDYEQYFGPGTRLTVT.

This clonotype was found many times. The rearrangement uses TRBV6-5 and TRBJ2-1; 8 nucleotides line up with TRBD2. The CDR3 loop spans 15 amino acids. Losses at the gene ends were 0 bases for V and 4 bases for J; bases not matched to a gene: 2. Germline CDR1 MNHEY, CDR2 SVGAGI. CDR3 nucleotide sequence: TGTGCCAGCAGTTACTCACTAGCGGAATACAATGAGCAGTTCTTC. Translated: CASSYSLAEYNEQFF.

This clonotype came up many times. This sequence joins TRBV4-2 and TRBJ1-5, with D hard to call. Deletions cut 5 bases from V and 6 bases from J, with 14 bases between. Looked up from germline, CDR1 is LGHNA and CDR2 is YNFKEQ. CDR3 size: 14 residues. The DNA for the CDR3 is TGTGCCAGCAGCACGCCGGGAGTGGCTCAGCCCCAGCATTTT. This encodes CASSTPGVAQPQHF.

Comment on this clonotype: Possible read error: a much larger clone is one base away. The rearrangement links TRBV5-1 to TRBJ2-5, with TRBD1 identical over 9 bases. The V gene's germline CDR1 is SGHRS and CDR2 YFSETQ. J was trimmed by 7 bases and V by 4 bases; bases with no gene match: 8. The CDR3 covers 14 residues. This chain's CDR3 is CASSVGQGEGTQYF. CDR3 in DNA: TGCGCCAGCAGCGTGGGACAGGGAGAAGGGACCCAGTACTTC. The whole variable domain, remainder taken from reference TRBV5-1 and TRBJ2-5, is KAGVTQTPRYLIKTRGQQVTLSCSPISGHRSVSWYQQTPGQGLQFLFEYFSETQRNKGNFPGRFSGRQFSNSRSEMNVSTLELGDSALYLCASSVGQGEGTQYFGPGTRLLVL.